The sequence of this TCR beta chain was determined in a study of blood T cell repertoires in COVID-19. Study as a whole: From the United States, Italy and Spain came samples of acute and convalescent COVID-19.

The data were produced by immunoSEQ multiplex PCR, yet TCRdb's version contains in-frame clones alone and is incomplete. The sample shows more than 350,000 clones, around 87% of them seen only once. One Seattle source followed patients from active infection through their disease course. The sequence was obtained from a young woman with COVID-19, enrolled during active disease. The specimen sequenced was peripheral blood.

The CDR3: CSVTAYQETQYF. CDR3 nucleotide sequence: TGCAGCGTCACAGCTTACCAAGAGACCCAGTACTTC. The V call is TRBV29-1, the J call TRBJ2-5; D unresolved. The CDR3 is 12 residues long. The germline gives CDR1 SQVTM, CDR2 ANQGSEA. Trimming left V 6 bases short and J 0 bases short, with 8 bases between.